This TCR beta chain comes out of a study of neurological immune-mediated disorders (dated by TCRdb to the late 2010s). Study-wide context: The study compared peripheral blood TCR-beta repertoires of HTLV-I-associated myelopathy (HAM/TSP) patients, multiple sclerosis patients and healthy controls using UMI-based sequencing. The cohort was made up of about 68 subjects, consisting of roughly 15 HAM/TSP patients, some 34 multiple sclerosis patients and around 20 healthy controls. The 90 to 120 TCR-beta libraries covered PBMC samples along with longitudinal samples, technical triplicates, and paired sorted CD4+ and CD8+ T-cell subsets.

This clonotype appeared many times. This receptor's antigen is unknown. No quality values exist for individual bases; no much larger clone is one base distant. Paper-wide results and their limitations: TCR clonal expansion was highest in HAM/TSP patients and lowest in MS patients, with MS patients falling below even healthy controls. Expanded clones from different subjects shared no identical CDR3 amino acid sequences, which suggests that TCR-beta repertoires were private in all groups.

At the junction V is shortened by 6 bases and J by 6 bases; bases outside the gene matches: 14. From the germline V gene, CDR1 is SGHAT and CDR2 is FQNNGV. From cysteine to phenylalanine, the CDR3 is 16 amino acids long. Only the CDR3 DNA is retained, 48 bases long and in frame from the first base. Blood bank volunteers in Maryland, USA served as the healthy controls. Libraries from unsorted PBMCs were made from 2 million PBMCs kept in RNAlater at -80 degrees C until RNA extraction. Peripheral blood was subjected to Ficoll-Hypaque density gradient centrifugation to isolate PBMCs, which were then cryopreserved in liquid nitrogen. cDNA synthesis used template-switch 5'RACE with a primer carrying a 10-nucleotide random unique molecular identifier tagging each TCR transcript. Each sequencing run produced over 160 million TCR-beta sequences covering 15-18 subjects. Total RNA was extracted with the RNeasy kit. Using the KAPA Real-time Library Amplification kit, TCR-beta VDJ regions were amplified with primers for the TCR constant region and the 5'RACE anchor. Sample indexes and Illumina adaptors were added in a first PCR, after which library yield was increased in a second PCR. After Ampure bead purification, the TCR product of roughly 650 bp was size-selected on a 2% E-gel SizeSelection system. Before pooling, libraries had their quality checked on a Bioanalyzer, their concentration measured with Qubit, and their quantity determined with the Kapa Library Quantification kit. An Illumina HiSeq 2500 sequenced the libraries paired-end 2 x 150 bp. To increase sequence diversity, roughly 24-32% phiX was spiked into each library pool. The source study handled its data this way. Quality-filtered reads were processed with the UMI-based MiGEC pipeline, which removed over 75% of raw TCR sequences during error correction. IMGT germline references were used for alignment of VDJ genes, and clonotypes were defined by a unique CDR3 amino acid sequence together with V-J genes. Clonal expansion, Shannon diversity and CDR3 relatedness (CalcPairwiseDistances, ClusterSamples) were evaluated with VDJtools, and phylogenetic trees were built with CLCbio workbench. A clone was classed as expanded if it had 8 or more unique UMIs, a cutoff based on coefficient-of-variation modelling across technical triplicates. The public reads were run again by TCRdb, first through fastp at Q25 and then through MiXCR, and only productive beta chains were kept. For every CDR3 protein sequence, its rows merge into one entry that carries the most common genes and DNA. The authors' filters were not applied to this entry. For this sample the table gives approximately 29,000 distinct CDR3 sequences, of which less than 15% were detected only once. The leading ten clones occupy 6.5% to 9% of the sample.

The receptor comes from a man in his 60s in good health. Input material: PBMCs. This receptor chain uses TRBV11-2 and TRBJ2-7; TRBD2 matches 10 bases in the middle. The bases read TGTGCCAGCAGACAAACCGGGACTAGCGTTTCGTCCGAGCAGTACTTC. This encodes CASRQTGTSVSSEQYF.